This T cell receptor beta chain was identified in a study of metastatic and nonmetastatic thyroid tumors (dated by TCRdb to the early 2020s). Broadly, across the study: Repertoires were compared across peripheral blood and tumor or nodule tissue samples from malignant and benign thyroid patients.

The sample holds many counts of this clone. This receptor's antigen is unknown. Per-base qualities were not stored, and no clone one base away is much larger. None of the patients had been given any treatment before thyroid surgery. The study retrospectively analysed patient clinical samples collected from the early 2010s to the late 2010s using T-cell receptor beta sequencing. What the work shows at the level of the full study, not this receptor alone: TCR beta diversity was reported as significantly higher in malignant tumors than in benign nodules, in both blood and tumor samples.

Compared with germline, V lacks 4 bases and J lacks 4 bases; bases without a gene match: 2. According to the germline V gene, CDR1 reads SGHDT and CDR2 reads YYEEEE. The CDR3 runs 13 residues from the cysteine to the phenylalanine. This entry keeps only the CDR3 DNA: 39 bases, framed from base 1. Libraries were made using PCR. These reads were obtained on an Illumina HiSeq 4000. High-throughput sequencing was used to profile the CDR3 region of the TCR beta-chain in every patient. The paper's processing steps were these. A classifier to discriminate distant-metastatic papillary thyroid cancer patients was built from CDR3 differences across clinicopathological groups. To measure repertoire diversity the researchers used the Shannon index, while the Morisita-Horn index served to gauge how similar the tumor and blood repertoires were. TCRdb passed the public sequencing reads through fastp at Q25 and MiXCR, retaining productive beta sequences. TCRdb assigned the V and J calls; the authors' analysis was not used. The table for this sample lists approximately 20,000 clones; about 33% of them were counted only once. 20% to 25% of the sample is taken by the ten largest.

In this chain, TRBV5-6 is recombined with TRBJ2-3, with 8 central nucleotides matching TRBD1. The sequence was obtained from a female donor with papillary thyroid cancer or a benign thyroid nodule (not recorded which). Some clones in this sample may be carry-over from other donors' samples. Sequences were obtained from adjacent normal tissue. The DNA sequence follows: TGTGCCAGCAGCAAGACAGGGGCAGATACGCAGTATTTT. It specifies CASSKTGADTQYF.